Below, 20 T cell receptor beta chains from the same sample are listed, as sequenced in a study of blood T cell repertoires in COVID-19. Sequenced by immunoSEQ multiplex PCR; TCRdb stores in-frame clones only, minus some. This sample carries under 100,000 clones, just under 80% of them seen once, and the ten largest clones take just over 35%. Sequenced material: peripheral blood. The receptors shown here come from a man in his 60s with COVID-19, enrolled during active disease.

V and J are TRBV10-3 and TRBJ2-7; D not certain. CDR3 length: 13 amino acids. The V and J ends lost 3 bases and 2 bases respectively, with 8 bases between them. Germline CDR1 ENHRY, CDR2 SYGVKD. This CDR3 is CAISDLSPYEQYF. The CDR3 DNA reads as TGTGCCATCAGTGATTTATCCCCCTACGAGCAGTACTTC.

The rearrangement links TRBV14 to TRBJ2-7, with D hard to call. The V gene lost 5 bases and the J gene lost 6 bases, with 14 bases spanning the gap. Germline CDR1 SGHDN, CDR2 FVKESK. The CDR3 runs to 13 residues. The CDR3 is CASSLNSPFEQYF. For the CDR3, the DNA is TGTGCCAGCAGCTTAAACAGCCCCTTCGAGCAGTACTTC. The full variable domain, its missing parts supplied by reference TRBV14 and TRBJ2-7, is EAGVTQFPSHSVIEKGQTVTLRCDPISGHDNLYWYRRVMGKEIKFLLHFVKESKQDESGMPNNRFLAERTGGTYSTLKVQPAELEDSGVYFCASSLNSPFEQYFGPGTRLTVT.

This chain links TRBV10-2 with TRBJ2-7, with D possibly TRBD2 on 5 matching bases. There are 14 residues in the CDR3. V was trimmed by 3 bases and J by 0 bases, leaving 9 bases between them. Germline loops: CDR1 WSHSY, CDR2 SAAADI. CDR3 loop: CASSDLARSYEQYF. CDR3 DNA sequence: TGCGCCAGCAGTGATCTAGCCCGCTCCTACGAGCAGTACTTC.

This chain links TRBV7-9 with TRBJ1-2; no clear D gene. Between the trimmed V and J ends, which lost 1 base and 6 bases, there was a span of 12 bases. The CDR3 runs 14 residues. Germline CDR1 and CDR2: SEHNR and FQNEAQ (reference sequence). This chain's CDR3 is CASSLVTGGDGYTF. In nucleotides, the CDR3 is TGTGCCAGCAGCTTAGTGACGGGCGGGGATGGCTACACCTTC.

The table lists this clone with a few counts. V is TRBV2 and J is TRBJ2-2, with 10 bases fitting TRBD2. Trimming at V came to 7 bases and at J to 1 base, leaving 3 bases not matched to a gene. The CDR3 consists of 15 residues. Germline CDR1 is SNHLY and CDR2 is FYNNEI. For the CDR3, the DNA is TGTGCCAGCATGAGGACTAGCGGGAACACCGGGGAGCTGTTTTTT. Encoded protein: CASMRTSGNTGELFF.

This clone was observed a handful of times. The chain employs TRBV5-4 and TRBJ2-7, with D possibly matching TRBD2 (5 bases). Between the trimmed V and J ends, which lost 3 bases and 6 bases, there was a span of 7 bases. The CDR3 has 11 residues. Germline V CDR1 and CDR2: SGHNT, YYREEE (reference sequence). The CDR3 reads CASSSTSEQYF. The CDR3 DNA reads TGTGCCAGCAGCTCCACTAGCGAGCAGTACTTC.

Only one count was recorded for this clone. Other DNA sequences in the same sample also yield this CDR3. The chain uses TRBV5-1 and TRBJ1-6, with D uncertain. The CDR3 is 17 amino acids. Germline V gives CDR1 SGHRS, CDR2 YFSETQ. V was pared by 0 bases and J by 3 bases, with 13 bases between. The CDR3 loop reads CASSLAGSGNYNSPLHF. DNA of the CDR3: TGCGCCAGCAGCTTGGCCGGCAGCGGTAACTATAATTCACCCCTCCACTTT.

The chain combines TRBV11-3 with TRBJ2-7; D uncertain. This CDR3 comprises 13 residues. CDR1 is SGHNT, CDR2 YENEEA, per germline. V lost 2 bases and J lost 7, with 12 bases in between. Here the CDR3 DNA reads TGTGCCAGCAGCTTAAGCGACTCCTCAGAGCAGTACTTC. Translated: CASSLSDSSEQYF.

This chain links TRBV11-3 with TRBJ2-5, with TRBD2 matching over 10 bases. V shed 1 base, J shed 6 bases, and the junction held 2 bases outside the gene matches. CDR1 is SGHNT, CDR2 YENEEA, per germline. The CDR3 runs to 14 residues. This chain's CDR3 is CASSLASGRQTQYF. Written as DNA, the CDR3 is TGTGCCAGCAGCTTAGCTAGCGGGAGACAGACCCAGTACTTC. The variable domain in full, completed from reference TRBV11-3 and TRBJ2-5, reads EAGVVQSPRYKIIEKKQPVAFWCNPISGHNTLYWYLQNLGQGPELLIRYENEEAVDDSQLPKDRFSAERLKGVDSTLKIQPAELGDSAVYLCASSLASGRQTQYFGPGTRLLVL.

This chain connects TRBV7-3 to TRBJ2-7, with 8 bases matching TRBD2. This CDR3 region has 15 residues. V gave up 5 bases and J gave up 6 bases; unmatched junction bases: 12. Per the germline V gene, CDR1 is SGHTA and CDR2 is FQGTGA. The CDR3 spells CASSPTAGTRSEQYF. The CDR3 nucleotides read TGTGCCAGCAGCCCAACTGCCGGGACTAGAAGCGAGCAGTACTTC.

This clone came up once. J is TRBJ1-1 and V is TRBV2, with 8 positions matching TRBD1. From germline, CDR1 is SNHLY and CDR2 FYNNEI. The CDR3 is 10 amino acids. V dropped 8 bases and J dropped 11; count of bases not matched to a gene: 4. The CDR3 DNA follows: TGTGCCAGCTCGCACAGGGGGGCTTTCTTT. Its translation: CASSHRGAFF.

The CDR3 sequence is CASSVLAGTQETQYF. The CDR3 DNA reads TGTGCCAGCAGCGTTTTGGCGGGGACCCAAGAGACCCAGTACTTC. The chain combines TRBV9 with TRBJ2-5; D may be TRBD2 (6 bases). The CDR3 extends over 15 amino acids. CDR1 and CDR2 from the germline V gene are SGDLS and YYNGEE. V lost 2 bases and J 1 base, leaving 12 bases between the germline ends.

The rearrangement uses TRBV11-3 and TRBJ2-7; a weak D match, TRBD1 (6 bases). Deletions cut 6 bases from V and 8 bases from J, with 20 bases between. The germline V gene encodes CDR1 SGHNT and CDR2 YENEEA. CDR3 length: 14 residues. CDR3 residues: CASRGGPGVSQQYF. Written as DNA, the CDR3 is TGTGCCAGCAGAGGCGGGCCAGGGGTCTCCCAGCAGTACTTC.

This chain connects TRBV5-1 to TRBJ2-3, with 9 bases that match TRBD1. Germline V CDR1 and CDR2: SGHRS, YFSETQ. V shed 0 bases and J 1 base; nucleotides not matched to a gene: 15. The CDR3 consists of 20 residues. This chain's CDR3 is CASSLAKPSTGQGRTDTQYF. The CDR3 coding sequence is TGCGCCAGCAGCTTGGCGAAACCTTCAACGGGACAGGGTCGCACAGATACGCAGTATTTT.

The V call is TRBV14, the J call TRBJ2-7, with 10 bases identical to TRBD2. CDR1 is SGHDN, CDR2 FVKESK, per germline. Losses at the gene ends were 0 bases for V and 1 base for J; bases not matched to a gene: 6. The CDR3 is made up of 17 amino acids. The CDR3 here is CASSQDYLGLASYEQYF. CDR3 DNA sequence: TGTGCCAGCAGCCAAGATTACCTGGGACTAGCGTCCTACGAGCAGTACTTC.

This clone turned up a few times. The chain uses TRBV27 and TRBJ1-2, with D unresolved. Germline CDR1 and CDR2: MNHEY and SMNVEV (reference sequence). The ends were cut back, 3 bases at V and 5 bases at J, with 13 bases in the middle. The CDR3 totals 14 residues. The CDR3 DNA reads TGTGCCAGCAGTTTGGGTGGCGGCGGGTATGGCTACACCTTC. Translating gives CASSLGGGGYGYTF.

The table lists this clone with many counts. The V call is TRBV7-9, the J call TRBJ2-7, with 10 bases fitting TRBD1. The length of the CDR3 is 15 residues. Germline V lookup: CDR1 SEHNR, CDR2 FQNEAQ (reference sequence). J gave up 7 bases and V 6 bases, and 12 bases lay outside the gene matches. CDR3 bases: TGTGCCAGCAGGCCTCCGGGACAGGGGACGGGGGAGCAGTACTTC. It translates to CASRPPGQGTGEQYF.

This clone has more than one count but fewer than ten. This chain joins TRBV14 and TRBJ1-1, with TRBD1 matching 7 bases. Germline-derived CDR1 and CDR2 are SGHDN and FVKESK. This CDR3 is 13 amino acids long. V lost 2 bases, J lost 12 bases, and 9 bases stayed unmatched. CDR3 nucleotide sequence: TGTGCCAGCAGCCAAACGGGAGGGGGCAAGTCTTTCTTT. Protein: CASSQTGGGKSFF.

The V gene is TRBV6-5, the J gene TRBJ2-2; 9 bases line up with TRBD1. After removal of 7 bases from V and 6 bases from J, the junction contained 9 bases not matched to a gene. Per the germline V gene, CDR1 is MNHEY and CDR2 is SVGAGI. This CDR3 has 15 amino acids. The CDR3 sequence: CASTRRTGDSGELFF. CDR3 DNA: TGTGCCAGCACCCGGAGGACAGGGGACTCCGGGGAGCTGTTTTTT.

The chain has TRBV5-4 and TRBJ1-1; 8 bases align to TRBD1. CDR1 SGHNT and CDR2 YYREEE come from the germline V gene (reference sequence). The J segment lost 5 bases and the V segment lost 5 bases, leaving 5 bases of the junction unmatched. This CDR3 comprises 13 residues. CDR3 loop: CASRRRQGTEAFF. The CDR3 nucleotides read TGTGCCAGCAGGCGAAGACAGGGGACTGAAGCTTTCTTT.